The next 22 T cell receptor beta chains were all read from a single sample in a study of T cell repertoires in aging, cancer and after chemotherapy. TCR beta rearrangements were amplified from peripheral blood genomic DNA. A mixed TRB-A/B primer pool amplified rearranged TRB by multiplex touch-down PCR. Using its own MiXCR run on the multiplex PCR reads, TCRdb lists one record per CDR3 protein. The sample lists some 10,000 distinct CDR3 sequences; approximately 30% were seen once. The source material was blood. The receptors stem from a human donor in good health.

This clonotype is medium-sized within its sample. The DNA of the CDR3 is TGTGCCAGCTCACTGGACCCGGGTCAAGAGTATTTT. Its protein is CASSLDPGQEYF. The chain employs TRBV18 and TRBJ2-3; D not certain. This CDR3 is built from 12 residues. CDR1 KGHSH and CDR2 LQKENI come from the germline V gene. V was trimmed by 4 bases and J by 13 bases, leaving 15 bases between them.

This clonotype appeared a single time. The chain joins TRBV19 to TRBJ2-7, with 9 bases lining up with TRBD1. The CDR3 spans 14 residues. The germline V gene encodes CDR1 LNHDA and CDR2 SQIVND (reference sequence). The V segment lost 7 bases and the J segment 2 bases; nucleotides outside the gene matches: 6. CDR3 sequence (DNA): TGTGCCAGTACCCCCGGGACAGGGACCTACGAGCAGTACTTC. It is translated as CASTPGTGTYEQYF.

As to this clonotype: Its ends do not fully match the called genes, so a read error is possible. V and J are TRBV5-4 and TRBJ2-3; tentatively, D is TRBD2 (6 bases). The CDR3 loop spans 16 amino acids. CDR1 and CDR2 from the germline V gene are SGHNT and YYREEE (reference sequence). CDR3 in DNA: TGTGCCAGCAGCTTCAGAGTGCCGGGGGTCACAGATACGGAGTATTTT. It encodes CASSFRVPGVTDTEYF. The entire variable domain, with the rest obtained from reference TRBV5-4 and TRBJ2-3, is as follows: ETGVTQSPTHLIKTRGQQVTLRCSSQSGHNTVSWYQQALGQGPQFIFQYYREEENGRGNFPPRFSGLQFPNYSSELNVNALELDDSALYLCASSFRVPGVTDTEYFGPGTRLTVL.

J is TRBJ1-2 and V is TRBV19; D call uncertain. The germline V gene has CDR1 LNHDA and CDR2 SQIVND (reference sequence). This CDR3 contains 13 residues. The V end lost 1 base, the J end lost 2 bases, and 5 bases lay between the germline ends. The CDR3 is CASSIGRNYGYTF. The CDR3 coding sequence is TGTGCCAGTAGTATAGGGAGGAACTATGGCTACACCTTC.

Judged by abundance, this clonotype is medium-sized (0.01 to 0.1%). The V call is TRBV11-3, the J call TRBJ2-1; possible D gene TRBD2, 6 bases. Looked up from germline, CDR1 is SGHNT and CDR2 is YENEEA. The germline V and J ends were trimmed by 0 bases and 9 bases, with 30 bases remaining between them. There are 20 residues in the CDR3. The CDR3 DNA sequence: TGTGCCAGCAGCTTAGAATTAGGGACTTGGAGAGGACGCGGACATAGTGAGCAGTTCTTC. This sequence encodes CASSLELGTWRGRGHSEQFF.

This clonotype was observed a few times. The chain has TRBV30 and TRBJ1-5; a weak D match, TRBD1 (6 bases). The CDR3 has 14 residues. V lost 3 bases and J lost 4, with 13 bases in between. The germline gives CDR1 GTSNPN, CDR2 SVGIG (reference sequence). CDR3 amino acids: CAWRGASTNQPQHF. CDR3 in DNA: TGTGCCTGGAGGGGGGCCAGTACTAATCAGCCCCAGCATTTT.

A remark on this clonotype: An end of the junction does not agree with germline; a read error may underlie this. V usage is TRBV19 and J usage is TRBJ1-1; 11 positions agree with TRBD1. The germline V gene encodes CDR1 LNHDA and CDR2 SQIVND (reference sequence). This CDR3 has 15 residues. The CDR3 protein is CARSSGGQGGTEAFF. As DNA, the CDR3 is TGTGCCAGAAGTAGTGGGGGACAGGGGGGTACTGAAGCTTTCTTT.

In DNA, the CDR3 is TGTGCCAGCAGTTTCGGGATCGGCTACACCTTC. This codes for CASSFGIGYTF. The gene calls are TRBV28 and TRBJ1-2; D is undetermined. The germline CDR1 and CDR2 sequences are MDHEN and SYDVKM. The CDR3 is made up of 11 amino acids. V gave up 3 bases and J gave up 8 bases, with 7 bases separating them.

The CDR3 coding sequence is TGTGCCAGCAGTTCAACCGGGACAGTGAACACTGAAGCTTTCTTT. It translates to CASSSTGTVNTEAFF. The rearrangement joins TRBV28 to TRBJ1-1; 7 bases are shared with TRBD1. Germline CDR1 MDHEN, CDR2 SYDVKM. V gave up 4 bases and J gave up 0 bases; unmatched junction bases: 5. The CDR3 extends over 15 amino acids.

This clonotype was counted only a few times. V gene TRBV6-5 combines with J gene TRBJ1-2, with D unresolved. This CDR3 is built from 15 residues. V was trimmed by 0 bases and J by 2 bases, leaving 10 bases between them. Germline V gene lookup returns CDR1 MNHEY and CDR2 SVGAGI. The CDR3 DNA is TGTGCCAGCAGTTACTCCGGCAGCGCCAACTATGGCTACACCTTC. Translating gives CASSYSGSANYGYTF.

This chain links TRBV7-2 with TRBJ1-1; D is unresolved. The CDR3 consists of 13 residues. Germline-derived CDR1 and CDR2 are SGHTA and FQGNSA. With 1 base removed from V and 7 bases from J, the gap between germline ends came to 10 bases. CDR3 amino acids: CASSLVGGFEAFF. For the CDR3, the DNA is TGTGCCAGCAGCTTAGTTGGTGGGTTTGAAGCTTTCTTT.

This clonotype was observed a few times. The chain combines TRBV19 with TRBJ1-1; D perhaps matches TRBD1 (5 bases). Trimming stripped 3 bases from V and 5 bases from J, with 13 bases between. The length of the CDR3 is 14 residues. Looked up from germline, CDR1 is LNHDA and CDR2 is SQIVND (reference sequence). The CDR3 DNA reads TGTGCCAGTAGTATGGGGGTAGTAAGGACTGAAGCTTTCTTT. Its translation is CASSMGVVRTEAFF.

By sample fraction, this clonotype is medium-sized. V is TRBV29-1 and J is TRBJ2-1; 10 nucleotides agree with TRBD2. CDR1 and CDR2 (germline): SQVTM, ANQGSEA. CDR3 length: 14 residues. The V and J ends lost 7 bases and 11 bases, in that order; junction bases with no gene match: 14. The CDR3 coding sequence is TGCAGCGGCAGGGGGCGGACTAGCGGCGATAAGCAGTTCTTC. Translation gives CSGRGRTSGDKQFF.

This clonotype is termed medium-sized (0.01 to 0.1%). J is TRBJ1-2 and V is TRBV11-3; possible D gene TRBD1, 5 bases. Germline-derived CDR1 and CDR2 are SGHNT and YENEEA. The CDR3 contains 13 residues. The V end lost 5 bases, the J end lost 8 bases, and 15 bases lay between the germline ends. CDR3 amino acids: CASSLQGLEGYTF. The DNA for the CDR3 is TGTGCCAGCAGCCTCCAGGGACTTGAAGGCTACACCTTC.

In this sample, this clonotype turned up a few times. CDR3 loop: CASSFPGYNEQFF. CDR3 bases: TGTGCCAGCAGTTTTCCAGGGTACAATGAGCAGTTCTTC. V gene TRBV27 combines with J gene TRBJ2-1, with TRBD1 as a possible D gene (5 bases). This CDR3 region has 13 residues. Germline values: CDR1 MNHEY, CDR2 SMNVEV (reference sequence). Trimming pared 3 bases from V and 4 bases from J, leaving 7 bases between.

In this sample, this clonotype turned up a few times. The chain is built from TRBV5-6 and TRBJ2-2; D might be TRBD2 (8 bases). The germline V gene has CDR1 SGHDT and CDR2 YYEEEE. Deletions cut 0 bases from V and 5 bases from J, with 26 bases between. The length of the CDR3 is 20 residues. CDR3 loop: CASSLVGTVGTRGATGELFF. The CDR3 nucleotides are TGTGCCAGCAGCTTGGTTGGGACAGTGGGGACTAGAGGGGCTACCGGGGAGCTGTTTTTT.

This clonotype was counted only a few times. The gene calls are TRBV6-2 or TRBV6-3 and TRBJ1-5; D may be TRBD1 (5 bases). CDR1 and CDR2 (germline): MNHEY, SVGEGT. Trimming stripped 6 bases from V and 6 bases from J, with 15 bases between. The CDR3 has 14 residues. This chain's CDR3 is CASRTDRFLQPQHF. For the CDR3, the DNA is TGTGCCAGCAGAACCGACAGATTCCTTCAGCCCCAGCATTTT.

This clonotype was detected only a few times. CDR3 nucleotides: TGTGCCAGCAGTTGGACAGGGGATCAGCCCCAGCATTTT. The encoded protein is CASSWTGDQPQHF. This chain connects TRBV27 to TRBJ1-5; 9 positions match TRBD1. Trimming took 4 bases from V and 5 from J; bases not matched to a gene: 0. Germline V gene lookup returns CDR1 MNHEY and CDR2 SMNVEV (reference sequence). The CDR3 is 13 residues long.

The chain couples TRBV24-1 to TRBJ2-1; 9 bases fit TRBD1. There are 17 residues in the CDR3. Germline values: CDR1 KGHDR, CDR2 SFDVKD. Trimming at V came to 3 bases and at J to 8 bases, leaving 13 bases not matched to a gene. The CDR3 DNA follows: TGTGCCACCAGTGATAGGGGGACAGGGAGACCTTTGTATGAGCAGTTCTTC. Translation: CATSDRGTGRPLYEQFF.

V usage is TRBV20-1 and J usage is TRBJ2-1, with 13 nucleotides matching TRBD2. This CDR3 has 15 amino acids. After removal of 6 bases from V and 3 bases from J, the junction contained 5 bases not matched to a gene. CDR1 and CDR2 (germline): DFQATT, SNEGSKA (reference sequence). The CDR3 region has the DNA TGCAGTGCGATCGGACTAGCGGGAGACTACAATGAGCAGTTCTTC. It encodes CSAIGLAGDYNEQFF.

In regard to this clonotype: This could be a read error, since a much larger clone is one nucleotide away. The CDR3 loop is CAWSVGSGYGYTF. As DNA, the CDR3 is TGTGCCTGGAGCGTGGGGAGCGGCTATGGCTACACCTTC. V is TRBV30 and J is TRBJ1-2; D not resolved. Trimming stripped 3 bases from V and 4 bases from J, with 12 bases between. The CDR3 has 13 residues. The germline CDR1 and CDR2 sequences are GTSNPN and SVGIG (reference sequence). The entire variable domain, with the rest obtained from reference TRBV30 and TRBJ1-2, is as follows: SQTIHQWPATLVQPVGSPLSLECTVEGTSNPNLYWYRQAAGRGLQLLFYSVGIGQISSEVPQNLSASRPQDRQFILSSKKLLLSDSGFYLCAWSVGSGYGYTFGSGTRLTVV.

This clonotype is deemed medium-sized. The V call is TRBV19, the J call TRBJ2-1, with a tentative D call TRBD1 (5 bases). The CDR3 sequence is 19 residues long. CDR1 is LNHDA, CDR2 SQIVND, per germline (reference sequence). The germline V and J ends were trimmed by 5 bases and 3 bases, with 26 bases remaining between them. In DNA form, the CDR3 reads TGTGCCAGTAGTCCCTCCCCCCCCGACAGTCTGGGTGGCTACAATGAGCAGTTCTTC. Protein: CASSPSPPDSLGGYNEQFF.